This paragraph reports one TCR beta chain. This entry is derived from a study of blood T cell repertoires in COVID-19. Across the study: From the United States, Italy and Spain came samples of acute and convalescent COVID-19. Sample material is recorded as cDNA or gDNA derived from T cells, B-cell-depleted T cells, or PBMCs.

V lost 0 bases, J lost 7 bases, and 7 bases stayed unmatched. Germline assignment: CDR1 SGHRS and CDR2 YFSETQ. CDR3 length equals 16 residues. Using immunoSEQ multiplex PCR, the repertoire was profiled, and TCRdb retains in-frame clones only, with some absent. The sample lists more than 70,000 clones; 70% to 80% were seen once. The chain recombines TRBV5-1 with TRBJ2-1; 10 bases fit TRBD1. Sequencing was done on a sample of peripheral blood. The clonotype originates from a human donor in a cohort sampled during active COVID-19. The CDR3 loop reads CASSLVGQGSRNEQFF. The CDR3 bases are TGCGCCAGCAGCTTGGTGGGACAGGGGAGTAGGAATGAGCAGTTCTTC.